The present T cell receptor (beta chain) was sequenced within a study of patients and donors after allogeneic stem cell transplantation. TCRdb re-called the RT-PCR reads with MiXCR, one entry per CDR3 protein. Of 150,000 to 200,000 distinct CDR3 sequences in the sample, approximately 31% were seen once. The source of this sequence is a human donor who was either an allogeneic HSCT recipient or a stem cell or donor lymphocyte infusion donor (not recorded which). It is not recorded whose cells these are; they may come from a transplant donor. The sample was blood, either unsorted or a sorted T cell fraction (not recorded which).

CDR3 amino acids: CATSDQTGAVNNEQFF. The CDR3 bases are TGTGCCACCAGTGATCAGACAGGGGCGGTGAACAATGAGCAGTTCTTC. This rearrangement joins TRBV24-1 to TRBJ2-1; the match to TRBD1 covers 8 bases. The CDR3 has 16 residues. V was pared by 3 bases and J by 5 bases, with 8 bases of the junction left unmatched. The germline CDR1 and CDR2 sequences are KGHDR and SFDVKD.